Each of the 22 T cell receptor beta chains below was sequenced from the same sample in a study of T-cell reconstitution after alpha-beta-depleted transplantation in children. As it was prepared, the TCRbeta library received unique molecular identifiers. TCRdb passed the PCR reads through MiXCR, listing each CDR3 protein once. The data hold roughly 220,000 distinct CDR3 sequences, with about 8.4% observed a single time. The sample consisted of PBMCs, mostly from graft donor cells, taken 360 days after TCRalphabeta/CD19-depleted stem cell transplant. The receptors derive from a male patient aged 2-9 years who had a stem cell transplant for acute myeloid leukemia, so the T cells may come from the graft donor.

This clonotype has ten or more counts. V is TRBV29-1 and J is TRBJ2-5; D not certain. The CDR3 contains 16 residues. In germline, CDR1 is SQVTM, CDR2 ANQGSEA. The germline V and J ends were trimmed by 4 bases and 3 bases, with 21 bases remaining between them. The CDR3 is CSVGFGISYKEETQYF. The CDR3 DNA reads TGCAGCGTTGGTTTTGGAATATCTTATAAAGAAGAGACCCAGTACTTC.

This clonotype occurred a few times. The V gene is TRBV20-1, the J gene TRBJ2-4; D may be TRBD1 or TRBD2 (5 bases each). The CDR3 is 14 residues long. Trimming cost V 1 base and J 9 bases, with 16 bases left between them. CDR1 and CDR2 (germline): DFQATT, SNEGSKA (reference sequence). The CDR3 is CSARGAQGGGIQYF. CDR3 DNA: TGCAGTGCTAGAGGGGCCCAGGGTGGGGGCATTCAGTACTTC.

J is TRBJ1-2 and V is TRBV2; 7 bases are shared with TRBD1. CDR3 size: 13 residues. Trimming at V came to 7 bases and at J to 8 bases, leaving 10 bases not matched to a gene. CDR1 is SNHLY and CDR2 is FYNNEI in the germline V gene. The CDR3 sequence: CASTGQAGSGYTF. For the CDR3, the DNA is TGTGCCAGCACCGGACAGGCCGGGAGCGGCTACACCTTC.

This chain links TRBV12-3 or TRBV12-4 with TRBJ2-1, with no clear D. The CDR3 consists of 15 residues. Trimming shortened V by 1 base and J by 6 bases, and 13 bases separated the two germline ends. The CDR3 coding sequence is TGTGCCAGCAGTTTAGTTTCTGGCTTCCTCAATGAGCAGTTCTTC. It encodes CASSLVSGFLNEQFF.

This clonotype was seen ten or more times. The rearrangement uses TRBV9 and TRBJ1-4; no clear D gene. CDR1 is SGDLS, CDR2 YYNGEE, per germline. Between the trimmed V and J ends, which lost 2 bases and 0 bases, there was a span of 5 bases. This CDR3 spans 14 amino acids. The CDR3 is CASSVGTTNEKLFF. The CDR3 DNA reads TGTGCCAGCAGCGTGGGGACAACTAATGAAAAACTGTTTTTT.

This clonotype was seen at least ten times. The genes are TRBV18 and TRBJ2-7, with 7 bases lining up with TRBD2. CDR1 and CDR2 from the germline V gene are KGHSH and LQKENI. V gave up 4 bases and J gave up 3 bases; unmatched junction bases: 15. The CDR3 is made up of 17 amino acids. Here the CDR3 DNA reads TGTGCCAGCTCACAGCGGGTGCTAGCGGCATTTAGCTACGAGCAGTACTTC. Its protein is CASSQRVLAAFSYEQYF.

V usage is TRBV5-1 and J usage is TRBJ1-1, with TRBD1 matching 7 bases. Germline assignment: CDR1 SGHRS and CDR2 YFSETQ. V shed 5 bases and J 2 bases; nucleotides not matched to a gene: 6. This CDR3 is 14 amino acids long. Written as DNA, the CDR3 is TGCGCCAGCAGTCCTAGGACAGGCAACACTGAAGCTTTCTTT. Translating it yields CASSPRTGNTEAFF. The whole variable domain, filled in from reference TRBV5-1 and TRBJ1-1, reads KAGVTQTPRYLIKTRGQQVTLSCSPISGHRSVSWYQQTPGQGLQFLFEYFSETQRNKGNFPGRFSGRQFSNSRSEMNVSTLELGDSALYLCASSPRTGNTEAFFGQGTRLTVV.

This clonotype was observed many times. This rearrangement joins TRBV3-1 to TRBJ2-3, with 11 bases identical to TRBD2. V was clipped by 1 base and J by 3 bases; unmatched bases: 9. Germline V gene sequence: CDR1 LGHDT, CDR2 YNNKEL (reference sequence). The CDR3 has 18 residues. CDR3 sequence (DNA): TGTGCCAGCAGCCAAGTGTCTAGCGGGGGGACCAAAACAGATACGCAGTATTTT. This codes for CASSQVSSGGTKTDTQYF.

The chain uses TRBV20-1 and TRBJ1-6; TRBD1 is a possible D gene (5 bases). V lost 4 bases, J lost 0 bases, and 16 bases lay in between. Germline V lookup: CDR1 DFQATT, CDR2 SNEGSKA (reference sequence). CDR3 length: 17 amino acids. CDR3 region: CSAISGGGSSYNSPLHF. DNA for the CDR3: TGCAGTGCTATTAGTGGTGGGGGGAGCTCCTATAATTCACCCCTCCACTTT.

This chain links TRBV20-1 with TRBJ2-3, with D unclear. V was trimmed by 3 bases and J by 4 bases, leaving 5 bases between them. Germline V gives CDR1 DFQATT, CDR2 SNEGSKA (reference sequence). The length of the CDR3 is 11 residues. The CDR3 here is CSASRPDTQYF. The CDR3 bases are TGCAGTGCTAGCAGGCCAGATACGCAGTATTTT.

This clonotype was counted many times. The J gene is TRBJ2-3, the V gene TRBV9, with D possibly TRBD2 on 5 matching bases. The CDR3 sequence is 15 residues long. V dropped 4 bases and J dropped 2 bases, with 14 bases sitting between them. CDR1 is SGDLS, CDR2 YYNGEE, per germline. CDR3 in amino acids: CASSLGGLFTDTQYF. CDR3 in DNA: TGTGCCAGCAGCTTAGGTGGACTCTTCACAGATACGCAGTATTTT.

A few counts support this clonotype. The V call is TRBV11-2, the J call TRBJ2-5; 7 bases are shared with TRBD1. The germline V gene encodes CDR1 SGHAT and CDR2 FQNNGV. The CDR3 has 15 amino acids. V shed 5 bases and J 5 bases; nucleotides not matched to a gene: 11. The CDR3 is CASSPTGFKGETQYF. For the CDR3, the DNA is TGTGCCAGCAGCCCGACAGGGTTTAAAGGGGAGACCCAGTACTTC.

The chain has TRBV5-1 and TRBJ2-1; 11 bases align to TRBD2. Trimming took 2 bases from V and 9 from J; bases not matched to a gene: 7. The germline CDR1 and CDR2 sequences are SGHRS and YFSETQ. This CDR3 has 15 amino acids. This CDR3 is CASSFSLAGDFEQFF. The CDR3, as DNA: TGCGCCAGCAGCTTCTCACTAGCGGGAGACTTTGAGCAGTTCTTC.

This clonotype has at least ten counts. The CDR3 here is CATSRDLREIGNEQFF. The CDR3 DNA sequence: TGTGCCACCAGCAGAGATTTGCGGGAGATCGGTAATGAGCAGTTCTTC. The gene calls are TRBV15 and TRBJ2-1; TRBD2 agrees at 7 bases. Trimming at V came to 0 bases and at J to 7 bases, leaving 9 bases not matched to a gene. This CDR3 region has 16 residues. Germline values: CDR1 LNHNV, CDR2 YYDKDF (reference sequence). The whole variable domain, filled in from reference TRBV15 and TRBJ2-1, reads DAMVIQNPRYQVTQFGKPVTLSCSQTLNHNVMYWYQQKSSQAPKLLFHYYDKDFNNEADTPDNFQSRRPNTSFCFLDIRSPGLGDTAMYLCATSRDLREIGNEQFFGPGTRLTVL.

This clonotype was picked up many times. The chain combines TRBV27 with TRBJ1-3; possibly TRBD1 for D (5 bases). This CDR3 is 13 amino acids long. The V gene's germline CDR1 is MNHEY and CDR2 SMNVEV (reference sequence). The V gene lost 5 bases and the J gene lost 2 bases, with 7 bases spanning the gap. This chain's CDR3 is CASSLGPGNTIYF. The DNA of the CDR3 is TGTGCCAGCAGTCTGGGACCTGGAAACACCATATATTTT.

V usage is TRBV4-1 and J usage is TRBJ1-5; 9 nucleotides match TRBD1. The CDR3 spans 14 residues. The V gene end was trimmed by 1 base and the J gene end by 5 bases; junction bases not matched to a gene: 0. Germline assignment: CDR1 MGHRA and CDR2 YSYEKL. Here the CDR3 DNA reads TGCGCCAGCAGCCAAGGGACAGGGGATCAGCCCCAGCATTTT. It yields the protein CASSQGTGDQPQHF.

This clonotype was counted many times. Here the CDR3 DNA reads TGCAGCGTTACATTGGGCATGGCTTTCTTT. Its translation: CSVTLGMAFF. The chain joins TRBV29-1 to TRBJ1-1, with D unclear. The CDR3 length is 10 residues. Trimming left V 5 bases short and J 11 bases short, with 12 bases between. CDR1 and CDR2 (germline): SQVTM, ANQGSEA.

This clonotype has at least ten counts. The gene calls are TRBV7-8 and TRBJ2-1; D call uncertain. The V gene lost 1 base and the J gene lost 2 bases, with 6 bases spanning the gap. This CDR3 region has 14 residues. From germline, CDR1 is SGHVS and CDR2 FQNEAQ. DNA for the CDR3: TGTGCCAGCAGCTTAGAACGAACCTACAATGAGCAGTTCTTC. Protein: CASSLERTYNEQFF. Variable domain in full (rest from reference TRBV7-8 and TRBJ2-1): GAGVSQSPRYKVAKRGQDVALRCDPISGHVSLFWYQQALGQGPEFLTYFQNEAQLDKSGLPSDRFFAERPEGSVSTLKIQRTQQEDSAVYLCASSLERTYNEQFFGPGTRLTVL.

This clonotype has a handful of counts. The gene calls are TRBV3-1 and TRBJ1-6, with D possibly matching TRBD1 (5 bases). Per germline, CDR1 LGHDT and CDR2 YNNKEL (reference sequence). The CDR3 extends over 15 amino acids. V lost 6 bases and J lost 10, with 19 bases in between. The CDR3 sequence: CASRPPTVKASPLHF. The CDR3 DNA is TGTGCCAGCAGACCCCCGACAGTGAAGGCATCACCCCTCCACTTT.

This clonotype was recorded many times. The chain links TRBV5-6 to TRBJ1-2, with D unresolved. This CDR3 is built from 12 residues. Trimming stripped 0 bases from V and 1 base from J, with 1 base between. From germline, CDR1 is SGHDT and CDR2 YYEEEE. CDR3 bases: TGTGCCAGCAGCTTGGATAACTATGGCTACACCTTC. Protein: CASSLDNYGYTF.

At least ten counts were recorded for this clonotype. The DNA of the CDR3 is TGTGCCAGCAGCAGGCGAAGGCCACCCTACGAGCAGTACGTC. Translated: CASSRRRPPYEQYV. The chain links TRBV11-1 to TRBJ2-7; D unclear. This CDR3 contains 14 residues. V dropped 5 bases and J dropped 2 bases, with 13 bases sitting between them. Per the germline V gene, CDR1 is SGHAT and CDR2 is FQDESV (reference sequence).

The rearrangement joins TRBV4-3 to TRBJ2-7; D unclear. Germline CDR1 LGHNA, CDR2 YSLEER. V shed 4 bases and J shed 6 bases, with 13 bases lying between them. The CDR3 extends over 13 amino acids. Here the CDR3 DNA reads TGCGCCAGCAGCCCGACGTCCGTAGGCGAGCAGTACTTC. Its translation is CASSPTSVGEQYF.